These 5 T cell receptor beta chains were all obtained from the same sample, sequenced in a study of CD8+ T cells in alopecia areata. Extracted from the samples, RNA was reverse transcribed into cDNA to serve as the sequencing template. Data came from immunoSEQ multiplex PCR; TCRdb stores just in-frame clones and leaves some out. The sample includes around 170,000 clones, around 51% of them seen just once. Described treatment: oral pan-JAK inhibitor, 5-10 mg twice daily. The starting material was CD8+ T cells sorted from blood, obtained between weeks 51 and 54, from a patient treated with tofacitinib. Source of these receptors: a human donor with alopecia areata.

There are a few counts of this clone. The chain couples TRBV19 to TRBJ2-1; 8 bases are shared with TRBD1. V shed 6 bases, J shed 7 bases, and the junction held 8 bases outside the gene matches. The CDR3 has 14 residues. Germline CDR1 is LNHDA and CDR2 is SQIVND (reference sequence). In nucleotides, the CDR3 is TGTGCCAGTAGCATTACAGGGGGGAAGAATGAGCAGTTCTTC. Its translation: CASSITGGKNEQFF.

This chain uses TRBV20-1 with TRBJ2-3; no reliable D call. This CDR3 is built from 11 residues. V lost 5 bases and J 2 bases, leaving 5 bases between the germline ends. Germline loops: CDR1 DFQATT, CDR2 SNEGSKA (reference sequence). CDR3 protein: CSARNTDTQYF. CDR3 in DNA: TGCAGTGCTCGTAACACAGATACGCAGTATTTT.

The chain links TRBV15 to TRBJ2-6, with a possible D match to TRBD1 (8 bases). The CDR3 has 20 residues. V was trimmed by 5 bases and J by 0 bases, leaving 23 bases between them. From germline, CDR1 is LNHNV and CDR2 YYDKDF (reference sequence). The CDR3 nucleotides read TGTGCCACCAGCCACCCCGGGGAGGGACAGGTCGACTCTGGGGCCAACGTCCTGACTTTC. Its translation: CATSHPGEGQVDSGANVLTF. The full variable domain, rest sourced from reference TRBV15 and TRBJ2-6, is DAMVIQNPRYQVTQFGKPVTLSCSQTLNHNVMYWYQQKSSQAPKLLFHYYDKDFNNEADTPDNFQSRRPNTSFCFLDIRSPGLGDTAMYLCATSHPGEGQVDSGANVLTFGAGSRLTVL.

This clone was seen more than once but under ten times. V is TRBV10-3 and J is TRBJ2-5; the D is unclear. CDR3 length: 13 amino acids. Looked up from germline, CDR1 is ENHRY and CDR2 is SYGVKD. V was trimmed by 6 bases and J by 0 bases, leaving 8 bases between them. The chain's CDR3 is CAIRDGYQETQYF. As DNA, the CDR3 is TGTGCCATCAGAGACGGTTACCAAGAGACCCAGTACTTC.

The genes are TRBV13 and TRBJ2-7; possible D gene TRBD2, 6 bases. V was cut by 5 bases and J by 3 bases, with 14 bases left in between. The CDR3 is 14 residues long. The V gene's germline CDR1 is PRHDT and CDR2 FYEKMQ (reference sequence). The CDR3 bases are TGTGCCAGCAGCCCCGGACCGGGGGACTACGAGCAGTACTTC. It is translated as CASSPGPGDYEQYF.